Presented here are 16 T cell receptor beta chains from one specimen sequenced in a study of cytomegalovirus exposure and HLA in healthy donors. Both 60 Vbeta primers and 13 Jbeta primers went into the PCR. Sequencing used immunoSEQ multiplex PCR; TCRdb keeps in-frame clones, though not all of them. The data hold around 58,000 clones, with 75% to 80% observed a single time. Input material: PBMCs. These receptors were collected from a female donor in good health and CMV-seronegative.

In its sample, this clone was seen a few times. The chain employs TRBV7-9 and TRBJ1-4; D is uncertain. CDR3 length: 12 amino acids. CDR1 SEHNR and CDR2 FQNEAQ come from the germline V gene (reference sequence). Trimming removed 3 bases at V and 7 bases at J, with 6 bases between. In DNA, the CDR3 is TGTGCCAGCAGCTTTATCCCTGAAAAACTGTTTTTT. Its translation is CASSFIPEKLFF.

This clone was seen only once. The rearrangement links TRBV7-9 to TRBJ1-1; the D is unclear. The germline CDR1 and CDR2 sequences are SEHNR and FQNEAQ (reference sequence). Trimming shortened V by 8 bases and J by 4 bases, and 14 bases separated the two germline ends. The CDR3 length is 13 residues. The CDR3 protein is CASRVEAVTEAFF. CDR3 bases: TGTGCCAGCCGCGTAGAGGCGGTCACTGAAGCTTTCTTT.

This chain links TRBV7-9 with TRBJ2-7; 7 bases agree with TRBD2. The junction had 0 bases not matched to a gene; V was cut back by 1 base and J by 0 bases. CDR1 and CDR2 (germline): SEHNR, FQNEAQ (reference sequence). The CDR3 consists of 14 residues. CDR3 sequence (DNA): TGTGCCAGCAGCTTAGGGACTAGCTCCTACGAGCAGTACTTC. This encodes CASSLGTSSYEQYF.

This chain links TRBV29-1 with TRBJ1-1; D gene unclear. Germline values: CDR1 SQVTM, CDR2 ANQGSEA. Between the trimmed V and J ends, which lost 3 bases and 3 bases, there was a span of 11 bases. This CDR3 is 13 amino acids long. The CDR3 DNA reads TGCAGCGTTGAGGAGCAGCGGTACACTGAAGCTTTCTTT. Translation gives CSVEEQRYTEAFF.

The V gene is TRBV15, the J gene TRBJ2-7; 12 nucleotides line up with TRBD1. Germline values: CDR1 LNHNV, CDR2 YYDKDF (reference sequence). The CDR3 consists of 16 residues. The ends lost 3 bases at V and 5 bases at J; junction bases unmatched: 8. CDR3 protein: CATSRGDRGRVNEQYF. CDR3 DNA: TGTGCCACCAGCAGGGGGGACAGGGGGCGCGTAAACGAGCAGTACTTC.

The chain couples TRBV6-5 to TRBJ2-2; D is unclear. The CDR3 is made up of 15 amino acids. Looked up from germline, CDR1 is MNHEY and CDR2 is SVGAGI. Trimming pared 0 bases from V and 1 base from J, leaving 6 bases between. In DNA, the CDR3 is TGTGCCAGCAGTTACTCTCCGGGGAACACCGGGGAGCTGTTTTTT. Translated, it gives CASSYSPGNTGELFF.

CDR3: CASSHGRTSSTDTQYF. DNA of the CDR3: TGTGCCAGCAGCCACGGGAGAACGTCTAGCACAGATACGCAGTATTTT. V is TRBV5-8 and J is TRBJ2-3; tentatively, D is TRBD2 (6 bases). The CDR3 spans 16 residues. The germline V gene has CDR1 SGHTS and CDR2 YDEGEE. V was shortened by 4 bases and J by 0 bases, with 15 bases between the two germline ends.

The chain employs TRBV30 and TRBJ2-7, with TRBD1 identical over 8 bases. The CDR3 extends over 14 amino acids. V gave up 5 bases and J gave up 9 bases; unmatched junction bases: 15. The germline V gene encodes CDR1 GTSNPN and CDR2 SVGIG (reference sequence). CDR3 protein: CAWAVDRGVLGQYF. For the CDR3, the DNA is TGTGCCTGGGCGGTTGACAGGGGAGTTTTGGGGCAGTACTTC.

The V gene is TRBV11-3, the J gene TRBJ2-3; 8 bases map to TRBD2. CDR3 length: 14 amino acids. Trimming at V came to 3 bases and at J to 9 bases, leaving 8 bases not matched to a gene. Germline values: CDR1 SGHNT, CDR2 YENEEA. The CDR3 DNA sequence: TGTGCCAGCAGCTTTTCGGGGGGGCCATACACGCAGTATTTT. Protein product: CASSFSGGPYTQYF.

This chain connects TRBV23-1 to TRBJ1-4, with 7 bases lining up with TRBD1. TRBV23-1 qualifies as an ORF whose function is uncertain. CDR3 length equals 15 residues. Losses at the gene ends were 3 bases for V and 6 bases for J; bases not matched to a gene: 7. CDR3 sequence reads: CASSHPNRGDEKLFF. The CDR3 DNA is TGCGCCAGCAGTCACCCGAACAGGGGTGATGAAAAACTGTTTTTT.

This clone appeared a few times. CDR3 sequence (DNA): TGCGCCAGCAGCCAAGGACTAGACAGTCCCGAGCAGTACTTC. It translates to CASSQGLDSPEQYF. This chain connects TRBV4-3 to TRBJ2-7, with D tentatively TRBD2 (6 bases). Germline-derived CDR1 and CDR2 are LGHNA and YSLEER. This CDR3 has 14 amino acids. V was trimmed by 1 base and J by 6 bases, leaving 13 bases between them.

The chain has TRBV5-4 and TRBJ2-3; TRBD1 aligns across 8 bases. The CDR3 has 16 residues. The trim removed 1 base at V and 6 bases at J, leaving 10 bases unmatched. The germline gives CDR1 SGHNT, CDR2 YYREEE (reference sequence). CDR3 region: CASSLSGRGRADTQYF. CDR3 bases: TGTGCCAGCAGCTTGAGCGGCAGGGGGCGGGCGGATACGCAGTATTTT.

The rearrangement links TRBV18 to TRBJ2-7, with D unclear. The germline V and J ends were trimmed by 6 bases and 1 base, with 10 bases remaining between them. Germline CDR1 and CDR2: KGHSH and LQKENI. This CDR3 has 13 amino acids. The CDR3, as DNA: TGTGCCAGCTCGGCAGATCTTTCCTACGAGCAGTACTTC. This translates into CASSADLSYEQYF.

This chain links TRBV9 with TRBJ2-7, with 10 bases that match TRBD1. After removal of 0 bases from V and 2 bases from J, the junction contained 2 bases not matched to a gene. CDR1 is SGDLS, CDR2 YYNGEE, per germline. The CDR3 consists of 15 residues. The CDR3 spells CASSVDGTGAYEQYF. The CDR3 bases are TGTGCCAGCAGCGTAGACGGGACAGGGGCCTACGAGCAGTACTTC.

This chain connects TRBV2 to TRBJ1-2, with TRBD1 identical over 8 bases. Trimming cost V 8 bases and J 3 bases; bases outside gene matches: 2. Per germline, CDR1 SNHLY and CDR2 FYNNEI. The CDR3 has 12 residues. CDR3 residues: CASGQGYYGYTF. In nucleotides, the CDR3 is TGTGCCAGCGGACAGGGCTACTATGGCTACACCTTC. The whole variable domain, filled in from reference TRBV2 and TRBJ1-2, reads EPEVTQTPSHQVTQMGQEVILRCVPISNHLYFYWYRQILGQKVEFLVSFYNNEISEKSEIFDDQFSVERPDGSNFTLKIRSTKLEDSAMYFCASGQGYYGYTFGSGTRLTVV.

The genes are TRBV11-2 and TRBJ1-2; D not certain. The CDR3 sequence is 11 residues long. V shed 5 bases and J shed 8 bases, with 9 bases lying between them. Germline V CDR1 and CDR2: SGHAT, FQNNGV. This CDR3 reads CASSPGMGYTF. CDR3 DNA: TGTGCCAGCAGCCCAGGTATGGGCTACACCTTC. Variable domain in full (rest from reference TRBV11-2 and TRBJ1-2): EAGVAQSPRYKIIEKRQSVAFWCNPISGHATLYWYQQILGQGPKLLIQFQNNGVVDDSQLPKDRFSAERLKGVDSTLKIQPAKLEDSAVYLCASSPGMGYTFGSGTRLTVV.